The TCR beta chain under discussion was sequenced for a study of blood T cell repertoires in COVID-19. Sequencing was performed with immunoSEQ multiplex PCR; in TCRdb, only in-frame clones are kept and a portion is missing. The sample lists about 50,000 clones; 83% were seen once. The length of the CDR3 is 14 residues. V trimming: 4 bases; J trimming: 5 bases; junction bases outside the gene matches: 8. In germline, CDR1 is SGHRS, CDR2 YFSETQ. The rearrangement uses TRBV5-1 and TRBJ1-2; TRBD1 agrees at 7 bases. The TCR comes from a man in his forties with acute or convalescent COVID-19. Sample: peripheral blood. The CDR3 sequence is CASSLDRVQYGYTF. CDR3 sequence (DNA): TGCGCCAGCAGCCTAGACAGGGTTCAGTATGGCTACACCTTC.